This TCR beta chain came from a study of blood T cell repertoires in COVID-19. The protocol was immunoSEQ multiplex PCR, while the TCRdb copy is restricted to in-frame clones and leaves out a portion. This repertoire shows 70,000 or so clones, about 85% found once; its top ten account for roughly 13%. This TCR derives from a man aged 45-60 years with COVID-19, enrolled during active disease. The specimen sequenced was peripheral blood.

The CDR3 loop reads CASTVSGGSGANVLTF. The CDR3 DNA sequence: TGTGCCAGCACAGTCTCAGGGGGCTCTGGGGCCAACGTCCTGACTTTC. The chain carries TRBV25-1 and TRBJ2-6; 7 bases align to TRBD1. CDR3 length: 16 amino acids. With V trimmed by 7 bases and J by 0 bases, 6 bases remained unmatched. Germline V lookup: CDR1 MGHDK, CDR2 SYGVNS.